The 25 T cell receptor beta chains below come from one sample, sequenced in a study of blood T cells in healthy people across ages. Sample-barcoded 5' priming and a J-beta primer mix drove a second PCR of about 6 to 11 cycles. TCRdb re-called the 5' RACE reads through MiXCR, storing one row per CDR3 protein. The repertoire consists of over 600,000 distinct CDR3 sequences, with more than 50% occurring once and the leading ten covering 25% to 30%. The sample consisted of blood. The receptors stem from a man aged 35 to 55 in good health.

Comments on this clonotype: A read error may explain this, as a much larger clone is one base away. Written as DNA, the CDR3 is TGCAGTGCTATCCCGGCGGGGGATCGAACGAACACTGAAGCTTTCTTT. The encoded protein is CSAIPAGDRTNTEAFF. The chain employs TRBV20-1 and TRBJ1-1; a weak D match, TRBD1 (5 bases). The CDR3 consists of 16 residues. Per germline, CDR1 DFQATT and CDR2 SNEGSKA (reference sequence). V lost 4 bases and J lost 1, with 19 bases in between.

The rearrangement joins TRBV9 to TRBJ2-5, with TRBD2 matching over 10 bases. The V segment lost 6 bases and the J segment 5 bases; nucleotides outside the gene matches: 7. CDR1 and CDR2 (germline): SGDLS, YYNGEE. The CDR3 runs to 14 residues. DNA for the CDR3: TGTGCCAGCACCCCGGGACTAGCGATGGAGACCCAGTACTTC. It yields the protein CASTPGLAMETQYF.

The chain joins TRBV15 to TRBJ2-1, with 13 bases fitting TRBD2. The CDR3 contains 18 residues. The junction had 16 bases not matched to a gene; V was cut back by 4 bases and J by 10 bases. Germline CDR1 reads LNHNV; CDR2 reads YYDKDF (reference sequence). DNA for the CDR3: TGTGCCACCAGCAAGCGGGGGACTAGCGGGACCACCCGTAAAGAGCAGTTCTTC. Encoded protein: CATSKRGTSGTTRKEQFF.

The chain joins TRBV7-3 to TRBJ2-3; D perhaps matches TRBD2 (6 bases). Germline assignment: CDR1 SGHTA and CDR2 FQGTGA. This CDR3 comprises 13 residues. With 6 bases removed from V and 3 bases from J, the gap between germline ends came to 10 bases. Here the CDR3 reads CASSWEATDTQYF. As DNA, the CDR3 is TGTGCCAGCAGTTGGGAGGCGACAGATACGCAGTATTTT.

In this sample, this clonotype turned up a few times. The rearrangement links TRBV6-6 to TRBJ2-5; no firm D call. V was shortened by 6 bases and J by 2 bases, with 13 bases between the two germline ends. The CDR3 is 14 amino acids. Looked up from germline, CDR1 is MNHNY and CDR2 is SVGAGI (reference sequence). CDR3: CASSRAPGQETQYF. Written as DNA, the CDR3 is TGTGCCAGCAGCCGCGCCCCGGGTCAAGAGACCCAGTACTTC.

This clonotype was counted a few times. V is TRBV20-1 and J is TRBJ2-1; D is possibly TRBD1 or TRBD2 (5 bases each). This CDR3 is 16 amino acids long. CDR1 is DFQATT, CDR2 SNEGSKA, per germline (reference sequence). Trimming left V 0 bases short and J 4 bases short, with 16 bases between. CDR3 loop: CSARDQIGGGYNEQFF. CDR3 in DNA: TGCAGTGCTAGAGATCAAATTGGTGGGGGTTACAATGAGCAGTTCTTC.

Only a few counts were recorded for this clonotype. This chain links TRBV4-1 with TRBJ2-7; D might be TRBD2 (5 bases). Germline V lookup: CDR1 MGHRA, CDR2 YSYEKL. Trimming shortened V by 4 bases and J by 7 bases, and 20 bases separated the two germline ends. This CDR3 comprises 15 residues. The CDR3 DNA reads TGCGCCAGCAGCCTCGGGTCGAGGGCTAGTGGTGAGCAGTACTTC. This sequence encodes CASSLGSRASGEQYF.

The V and J genes are TRBV18 and TRBJ2-5, with D possibly being TRBD2 (6 bases). This CDR3 comprises 15 residues. Trimming took 3 bases from V and 5 from J, leaving 16 bases between them. CDR1 is KGHSH, CDR2 LQKENI, per germline. The chain's CDR3 is CASSPIRDSAETQYF. In DNA form, the CDR3 reads TGTGCCAGCTCACCGATCCGGGACTCAGCGGAGACCCAGTACTTC.

V and J are TRBV28 and TRBJ2-7; D is possibly TRBD1 (5 bases). V dropped 6 bases and J dropped 9 bases, with 18 bases sitting between them. Per the germline V gene, CDR1 is MDHEN and CDR2 is SYDVKM. The CDR3 is 13 amino acids. The CDR3 nucleotides read TGTGCCAGCAGGGCCACTATCCAGGGCGGGCAGTACTTC. It specifies CASRATIQGGQYF.

This clonotype is a singleton in its sample. The V gene is TRBV4-3, the J gene TRBJ2-5; D is unresolved. Judging by the DNA end, TRBJ2-7 fits better; the J call may be wrong. The CDR3 has 16 amino acids. Germline lookup yields CDR1 LGHNA and CDR2 YSLEER. The CDR3 nucleotides read TGCGCCAGCAGCCAAGAAGTAGCTCACGCGTCGTACGAGCAGTACTTC. Translated, it gives CASSQEVAHASYEQYF.

The chain recombines TRBV4-2 with TRBJ2-5; 9 bases fit TRBD2. The J call may be incorrect, as the DNA end agrees better with TRBJ2-7. The CDR3 is made up of 17 amino acids. Germline V gene sequence: CDR1 LGHNA, CDR2 YNFKEQ. CDR3 amino acids: CASSLFFDIRTSDEQYF. CDR3 DNA: TGTGCCAGCAGCCTTTTTTTCGACATCCGGACTAGCGACGAGCAGTACTTC.

This rearrangement joins TRBV7-2 to TRBJ1-2; 7 bases agree with TRBD1. V shed 5 bases and J 4 bases; nucleotides not matched to a gene: 10. Germline V gene sequence: CDR1 SGHTA, CDR2 FQGNSA. The CDR3 runs to 15 residues. CDR3 amino acids: CASSPNRGKGYGYTF. CDR3 nucleotide sequence: TGTGCCAGCAGCCCAAACAGGGGAAAGGGCTATGGCTACACCTTC.

The chain recombines TRBV7-3 with TRBJ1-1; D uncertain. CDR3 length: 13 residues. The germline V gene has CDR1 SGHTA and CDR2 FQGTGA. V gave up 6 bases and J gave up 2 bases, with 10 bases separating them. CDR3 loop: CASRWDLNTEAFF. CDR3 DNA sequence: TGTGCCAGCAGGTGGGATCTAAACACTGAAGCTTTCTTT.

This clonotype is a singleton in its sample. This sequence joins TRBV6-2 or TRBV6-3 and TRBJ2-3; the match to TRBD2 covers 11 bases. Germline V gene lookup returns CDR1 MNHEY and CDR2 SVGEGT. Trimming cost V 5 bases and J 6 bases; bases outside gene matches: 16. CDR3 length: 18 residues. The CDR3 region has the DNA TGTGCCAGCAGTCCCCTAACTAGCGGGAGTGACCCCCCGGATACGCAGTATTTT. This encodes CASSPLTSGSDPPDTQYF.

This clonotype occurred a few times. The chain has TRBV9 and TRBJ1-1; D might be TRBD1 (5 bases). CDR1 is SGDLS and CDR2 is YYNGEE in the germline V gene. V lost 2 bases, J lost 4 bases, and 9 bases lay in between. The CDR3 is 13 residues long. The CDR3 DNA reads as TGTGCCAGCAGCGTTCAGGGATCCACTGAAGCTTTCTTT. Its translation: CASSVQGSTEAFF.

The chain couples TRBV12-3 or TRBV12-4 to TRBJ1-2; D not certain. This CDR3 contains 13 residues. Between the trimmed V and J ends, which lost 5 bases and 3 bases, there was a span of 10 bases. The CDR3 loop is CASSVRDYYGYTF. The CDR3 DNA follows: TGTGCCAGCAGTGTCCGGGATTACTATGGCTACACCTTC.

This clonotype occurred a few times. The V and J genes are TRBV7-2 and TRBJ2-7, with TRBD2 matching 7 bases. Trimming cost V 4 bases and J 2 bases; bases outside gene matches: 14. The CDR3 is 17 residues long. Per germline, CDR1 SGHTA and CDR2 FQGNSA. DNA of the CDR3: TGTGCCAGCAGCTATGGGGTGGGAGGGACGTCAGCCTACGAGCAGTACTTC. Protein sequence: CASSYGVGGTSAYEQYF.

The rearrangement joins TRBV29-1 to TRBJ2-1, with 9 bases matching TRBD2. Germline CDR1 reads SQVTM; CDR2 reads ANQGSEA. Germline trimming cut 7 bases from V and 5 bases from J; bases unmatched to any gene: 9. CDR3 length: 14 residues. The CDR3 DNA reads TGCAGCGCTCAACTAGCGGGTCCGAACAATGAGCAGTTCTTC. Protein product: CSAQLAGPNNEQFF.

This clonotype was seen a few times. This chain connects TRBV5-1 to TRBJ2-4, with no clear D. V lost 0 bases, J lost 1 base, and 11 bases lay in between. Germline CDR1 reads SGHRS; CDR2 reads YFSETQ. The CDR3 covers 16 residues. Here the CDR3 DNA reads TGCGCCAGCAGCTTGGTGGGCTCCACGGCCAAAAACATTCAGTACTTC. The encoded protein is CASSLVGSTAKNIQYF.

This clonotype has only a few counts. This chain links TRBV7-2 with TRBJ1-2; the D is unclear. This CDR3 contains 14 residues. CDR1 and CDR2 (germline): SGHTA, FQGNSA. V shed 5 bases and J shed 8 bases, with 18 bases lying between them. CDR3 DNA: TGTGCCAGCAGCCCTAACGCCGGATTCGGGGGCTACACCTTC. Protein product: CASSPNAGFGGYTF.

V usage is TRBV6-5 and J usage is TRBJ2-6; D could derive from TRBD1 or TRBD2 (7 bases each). Germline CDR1 and CDR2: MNHEY and SVGAGI. The CDR3 runs to 18 residues. V lost 0 bases, J lost 0 bases, and 12 bases lay in between. The CDR3 nucleotides are TGTGCCAGCAGTTACTCAGCAGGGGGGGCCTCTGGGGCCAACGTCCTGACTTTC. It yields the protein CASSYSAGGASGANVLTF.

The chain links TRBV13 to TRBJ2-7; 7 nucleotides match TRBD1. The length of the CDR3 is 15 residues. V dropped 4 bases and J dropped 3; count of bases not matched to a gene: 9. From germline, CDR1 is PRHDT and CDR2 FYEKMQ (reference sequence). The CDR3 loop reads CASSSLQGSGYEQYF. The CDR3 nucleotides are TGTGCCAGCAGCTCCTTACAGGGGTCAGGCTACGAGCAGTACTTC.

The rearrangement joins TRBV4-2 to TRBJ2-5, with 12 nucleotides matching TRBD2. Per the germline V gene, CDR1 is LGHNA and CDR2 is YNFKEQ. Trimming cost V 2 bases and J 11 bases; bases outside gene matches: 12. The CDR3 covers 16 residues. The CDR3 here is CASSQQTTSGGYEQYF. The DNA for the CDR3 is TGTGCCAGCAGCCAACAGACGACTAGCGGGGGTTATGAGCAGTACTTC.

The V call is TRBV5-1, the J call TRBJ1-2; the D gene is possibly TRBD1 (5 bases). Germline assignment: CDR1 SGHRS and CDR2 YFSETQ. This CDR3 region has 15 residues. V was shortened by 0 bases and J by 4 bases, with 13 bases between the two germline ends. CDR3 nucleotide sequence: TGCGCCAGCAGCTTGGAGACAGAAAACGGCTATGGCTACACCTTC. Translation gives CASSLETENGYGYTF.

CDR3 region: CASSLNDRSTEAFF. CDR3 bases: TGTGCCAGCTCACTGAACGACAGGTCCACTGAAGCTTTCTTT. V is TRBV18 and J is TRBJ1-1, with a possible D match to TRBD1 (6 bases). V was clipped by 4 bases and J by 4 bases, with 13 bases between them. This CDR3 is built from 14 residues. Germline loops: CDR1 KGHSH, CDR2 LQKENI.